These 28 T cell receptor beta chains were sequenced from one sample in a study of blood T cells in healthy people across ages (dated by TCRdb to 2014 to 2015). Library creation used 5' RACE. The instrument given in TCRdb is Illumina HiSeq 2500. A second PCR of about 7 to 12 cycles was run with a J-beta primer mix and a sample-barcoded 5' primer. TCRdb trimmed public reads at Q25 via fastp, called clones via MiXCR and kept in-frame beta chains. Identical CDR3 proteins give one entry, which carries the most common genes and DNA. Here the sample has about 930,000 distinct CDR3 sequences; approximately 32% occur a single time. About 9.4% of the sample is held by the ten biggest clonotypes. These same data were also listed under a study on T cells of mothers and their children.

The sample comprised blood. The receptors originated from a woman between 40 and 50 years old in good health.

The V gene is TRBV5-1, the J gene TRBJ2-3; TRBD2 matches at 13 bases. There are 17 residues in the CDR3. The germline CDR1 and CDR2 sequences are SGHRS and YFSETQ. V was pared by 0 bases and J by 5 bases, with 6 bases of the junction left unmatched. CDR3 protein: CASSLGVLAGGEDTQYF. In DNA, the CDR3 is TGCGCCAGCAGCTTGGGAGTACTAGCGGGGGGGGAAGATACGCAGTATTTT.

This clonotype was counted many times. The V gene is TRBV28, the J gene TRBJ2-1; weak D call: TRBD1 (6 bases). Per germline, CDR1 MDHEN and CDR2 SYDVKM. The CDR3 loop spans 14 amino acids. Trimming pared 3 bases from V and 4 bases from J, leaving 10 bases between. The CDR3 bases are TGTGCCAGCAGTTTGCGGACAGAATACAATGAGCAGTTCTTC. It yields the protein CASSLRTEYNEQFF.

This clonotype has only a few counts. CDR3 residues: CASTLGATPNYGYTF. CDR3 nucleotide sequence: TGTGCCAGCACCTTGGGGGCGACGCCGAACTATGGCTACACCTTC. V gene TRBV6-6 combines with J gene TRBJ1-2; D might be TRBD1 (6 bases). This CDR3 is 15 amino acids long. V lost 7 bases and J lost 2, with 17 bases in between. Germline CDR1 MNHNY, CDR2 SVGAGI (reference sequence).

V is TRBV7-9 and J is TRBJ2-7, with D perhaps TRBD1 (5 bases). The V end was cut by 4 bases, the J end by 2 bases, with 15 bases between. The CDR3 length is 15 residues. CDR1 and CDR2 (germline): SEHNR, FQNEAQ (reference sequence). The CDR3 loop is CASSSWEDSAYEQYF. DNA of the CDR3: TGTGCCAGCAGCTCGTGGGAAGACAGCGCCTACGAGCAGTACTTC.

CDR3 sequence: CASSFQRGDQETQYF. As DNA, the CDR3 is TGTGCCAGCAGCTTCCAGCGGGGGGATCAAGAGACCCAGTACTTC. The rearrangement links TRBV3-1 to TRBJ2-5; TRBD2 matches 9 bases. Germline trimming cut 5 bases from V and 2 bases from J; bases unmatched to any gene: 6. Germline-derived CDR1 and CDR2 are LGHDT and YNNKEL (reference sequence). CDR3 length: 15 amino acids.

This chain joins TRBV3-1 and TRBJ2-5; 7 bases line up with TRBD1. The J call may not be correct, given that the DNA end is closer to TRBJ2-7. The CDR3 consists of 14 residues. CDR1 is LGHDT, CDR2 YNNKEL, per germline (reference sequence). CDR3 in amino acids: CASSPGQEAYEQYF. The CDR3 DNA reads as TGTGCCAGCAGCCCCGGACAGGAGGCCTACGAGCAGTACTTC.

Worth noting for this clonotype: The junction shows a germline mismatch at one end, possibly a read error. This rearrangement joins TRBV9 to TRBJ1-2; D possibly corresponds to TRBD1 (5 bases). The germline V gene encodes CDR1 SGDLS and CDR2 YYNGEE. This CDR3 region has 14 residues. For the CDR3, the DNA is TGTGCCAGCAGCGTAGGTCAGGGCGGCTATGGCTGCACCTTC. The encoded protein is CASSVGQGGYGCTF.

This chain links TRBV28 with TRBJ1-4; D might be TRBD1 (6 bases). The CDR3 has 15 amino acids. V dropped 3 bases and J dropped 7 bases, with 15 bases sitting between them. CDR1 and CDR2 from the germline V gene are MDHEN and SYDVKM. The CDR3 DNA reads TGTGCCAGCAGTTTGCCCTCGGGGGGCTCTGAAAAACTGTTTTTT. Translating it yields CASSLPSGGSEKLFF.

This clonotype was picked up a small number of times. The chain joins TRBV5-1 to TRBJ2-1; 8 nucleotides align to TRBD2. V lost 4 bases and J lost 5; bases outside the gene matches: 8. The germline gives CDR1 SGHRS, CDR2 YFSETQ. CDR3 length equals 15 residues. In DNA form, the CDR3 reads TGCGCCAGCAGCCTCGGGGGGGGGACTCACAATGAGCAGTTCTTC. It translates to CASSLGGGTHNEQFF.

The table lists this clonotype with many counts. The chain is built from TRBV12-3 or TRBV12-4 and TRBJ2-7; 9 bases line up with TRBD1. The CDR3 length is 14 residues. V lost 3 bases, J lost 3 bases, and 3 bases stayed unmatched. The DNA of the CDR3 is TGTGCCAGCAGTTTCGGGACAGGGAGCTACGAGCAGTACTTC. It translates to CASSFGTGSYEQYF.

V and J are TRBV4-2 and TRBJ1-3, with D hard to call. Germline assignment: CDR1 LGHNA and CDR2 YNFKEQ. The germline V and J ends were trimmed by 4 bases and 0 bases, with 13 bases remaining between them. The CDR3 consists of 16 residues. The CDR3 region has the DNA TGTGCCAGCAGCCCACGAAATGGTGGCTCTGGAAACACCATATATTTT. This translates into CASSPRNGGSGNTIYF.

As to this clonotype: Possible read error: a much larger clone is one base away. The chain employs TRBV14 and TRBJ2-7; D perhaps matches TRBD1 (6 bases). CDR3 length: 15 residues. Germline CDR1 reads SGHDN; CDR2 reads FVKESK. The CDR3 DNA sequence: TGTGCCAGCAGCCGGTCCGGGACAAGCTCCCACGAGCAGTACTTC. It encodes CASSRSGTSSHEQYF.

J is TRBJ1-2 and V is TRBV29-1, with D possibly matching TRBD1 (6 bases). Trimming took 7 bases from V and 6 from J, leaving 12 bases between them. The CDR3 has 11 amino acids. The germline CDR1 and CDR2 sequences are SQVTM and ANQGSEA. The CDR3 coding sequence is TGCAGCGGGAGGGGGTCTAATGGCTACACCTTC. Encoded protein: CSGRGSNGYTF.

This clonotype was seen a single time. The J gene is TRBJ1-2, the V gene TRBV29-1, with 7 positions matching TRBD1. CDR1 is SQVTM, CDR2 ANQGSEA, per germline. The CDR3 loop spans 12 amino acids. Trimming cost V 8 bases and J 1 base; bases outside gene matches: 4. The CDR3 sequence is CSSRQGNYGYTF. DNA of the CDR3: TGCAGCTCCAGACAGGGTAACTATGGCTACACCTTC.

The V gene is TRBV4-1, the J gene TRBJ2-1; no definite D call. The length of the CDR3 is 16 residues. Germline lookup yields CDR1 MGHRA and CDR2 YSYEKL. V was shortened by 1 base and J by 1 base, with 11 bases between the two germline ends. CDR3: CASSQVNLVSYNEQFF. The DNA for the CDR3 is TGCGCCAGCAGCCAAGTTAACTTAGTGTCCTACAATGAGCAGTTCTTC.

This clonotype was observed a few times. The chain couples TRBV6-2 or TRBV6-3 to TRBJ1-5; 9 nucleotides line up with TRBD1. Germline CDR1 MNHEY, CDR2 SVGEGT. Unmatched junction bases numbered 7, after V lost 6 bases and J lost 7 bases. The CDR3 is made up of 14 amino acids. The CDR3 DNA is TGTGCCAGCAGAGCCGGGACAGGGATCCAGCCCCAGCATTTT. Amino acid sequence: CASRAGTGIQPQHF.

This clonotype occurred a few times. V usage is TRBV27 and J usage is TRBJ2-7; D assignment may be TRBD1 or TRBD2 (5 bases each). Trimming pared 6 bases from V and 6 bases from J, leaving 15 bases between. Germline CDR1 MNHEY, CDR2 SMNVEV (reference sequence). This CDR3 spans 13 amino acids. CDR3 DNA sequence: TGTGCCAGCAGCTCGGGACCGAGCCTCGAGCAGTACTTC. Protein product: CASSSGPSLEQYF.

A note on this clonotype: A much larger clone is a single base away; this may be a read error. This chain joins TRBV4-1 and TRBJ2-5; D might be TRBD1 or TRBD2, each matching 5 bases. V lost 0 bases and J 0 bases, leaving 8 bases between the germline ends. CDR3 length: 15 residues. Germline V gives CDR1 MGHRA, CDR2 YSYEKL. CDR3 protein: CASSQEGEYQETQYF. The CDR3 DNA reads TGCGCCAGCAGCCAAGAAGGGGAGTACCAAGAGACCCAGTACTTC.

This clonotype was counted at least ten times. The V call is TRBV20-1, the J call TRBJ2-1, with TRBD2 as a possible D gene (6 bases). Trimming removed 4 bases at V and 13 bases at J, with 14 bases between. The CDR3 extends over 11 amino acids. Looked up from germline, CDR1 is DFQATT and CDR2 is SNEGSKA (reference sequence). CDR3 residues: CSANPGVGQFF. The CDR3 bases are TGCAGTGCTAACCCGGGGGTTGGACAGTTCTTC.

Many counts were recorded for this clonotype. The chain couples TRBV29-1 to TRBJ2-7; D is perhaps TRBD1 (6 bases). This CDR3 is 13 amino acids long. In germline, CDR1 is SQVTM, CDR2 ANQGSEA. Between the trimmed V and J ends, which lost 5 bases and 2 bases, there was a span of 13 bases. The CDR3 DNA reads as TGCAGCGTTAGGTCGCCAGGGGCCTACGAGCAGTACTTC. Amino acids: CSVRSPGAYEQYF.

This clonotype was found a few times. J is TRBJ1-5 and V is TRBV6-2 or TRBV6-3; the D is unclear. Trimming took off 5 bases at V and 0 bases at J, with 17 bases between the two ends. The CDR3 runs 17 residues. Germline values: CDR1 MNHEY, CDR2 SVGEGT. CDR3 sequence: CASSIERELRSNQPQHF. The CDR3 coding sequence is TGTGCCAGCAGTATAGAAAGGGAGCTACGTAGCAATCAGCCCCAGCATTTT.

This chain connects TRBV29-1 to TRBJ1-2; TRBD1 matches at 8 bases. V was pared by 7 bases and J by 6 bases, with 7 bases of the junction left unmatched. The CDR3 is made up of 12 amino acids. Looked up from germline, CDR1 is SQVTM and CDR2 is ANQGSEA. CDR3 sequence: CSGEDRVNGYTF. Here the CDR3 DNA reads TGCAGCGGAGAGGACAGGGTAAATGGCTACACCTTC.

This clonotype occurred many times. The chain couples TRBV20-1 to TRBJ2-5, with 10 nucleotides matching TRBD1. The germline CDR1 and CDR2 sequences are DFQATT and SNEGSKA (reference sequence). V trimming: 6 bases; J trimming: 3 bases; junction bases outside the gene matches: 7. The CDR3 is 14 residues long. Here the CDR3 DNA reads TGCAGTGCCCACCCTGGGACAGGGGAAGAGACCCAGTACTTC. This gives the protein CSAHPGTGEETQYF.

This clonotype was counted between two and nine times. The chain uses TRBV28 and TRBJ1-1, with no clear D. Per germline, CDR1 MDHEN and CDR2 SYDVKM. Trimming left V 7 bases short and J 1 base short, with 16 bases between. The CDR3 has 15 amino acids. The DNA of the CDR3 is TGTGCCAGCACCACCGCCCGGACGGGGAACACTGAAGCTTTCTTT. Protein product: CASTTARTGNTEAFF.

This clonotype was found a few times. The chain carries TRBV6-2 or TRBV6-3 and TRBJ2-7; 9 nucleotides line up with TRBD2. The length of the CDR3 is 15 residues. V shed 6 bases and J 1 base; nucleotides not matched to a gene: 7. Germline lookup yields CDR1 MNHEY and CDR2 SVGEGT. The CDR3 DNA follows: TGTGCCAGCAGACCCAGCGGGGGGCAATCCTACGAGCAGTACTTC. This gives the protein CASRPSGGQSYEQYF.

This clonotype was seen only a few times. This may be a read error: a much more frequent sequence differs by one nucleotide. The chain joins TRBV7-9 to TRBJ2-6; D might be TRBD1 (5 bases). CDR1 SEHNR and CDR2 FQNEAQ come from the germline V gene (reference sequence). This CDR3 has 14 residues. For the CDR3, the DNA is TGTGCCAGCACCCTAGGCTCTGGGGCCAACGTCCGGACTTTC. It specifies CASTLGSGANVRTF.

Only a few counts were recorded for this clonotype. This may arise from a read error, as a much more abundant clone is one base away. The chain is built from TRBV29-1 and TRBJ2-7; weak D call: TRBD1 (6 bases). Trimming pared 7 bases from V and 7 bases from J, leaving 14 bases between. Germline V gene data show CDR1 as SQVTM and CDR2 as ANQGSEA. The CDR3 loop spans 11 amino acids. This chain's CDR3 is CSADRRGEQYF. The CDR3 nucleotides read TGCAGCGCGGACAGACGAGGAGAGCAGTACTTC.

This clonotype occurred many times. The chain is built from TRBV10-3 and TRBJ2-5; 12 nucleotides agree with TRBD2. CDR3 size: 16 residues. The germline CDR1 and CDR2 sequences are ENHRY and SYGVKD. V shed 6 bases and J 5 bases; nucleotides not matched to a gene: 10. CDR3 sequence reads: CAIRSLAGGTKETQYF. The DNA for the CDR3 is TGTGCCATCAGGTCACTAGCGGGGGGCACCAAGGAGACCCAGTACTTC.